These 19 T cell receptor beta chains share one sample of origin, sequenced in a study of shared clonotypes between healthy human individuals. Using immunoSEQ multiplex PCR, the repertoire was profiled, and TCRdb retains in-frame clones only, with some absent. The table shows 950,000 to 1,100,000 clones, with about 70% occurring only once. Material for sequencing was memory CD4+ T cells sorted from blood. Sample subset: CD45RA-negative fraction. The receptors derive from a man in his late teens or twenties in good health.

V and J are TRBV19 and TRBJ1-2, with 7 bases matching TRBD1. In germline, CDR1 is LNHDA, CDR2 SQIVND (reference sequence). Unmatched junction bases numbered 9, after V lost 4 bases and J lost 7 bases. This CDR3 has 14 residues. CDR3 sequence reads: CASSTLRTGGGYTF. The CDR3 region has the DNA TGTGCCAGTAGTACCTTGAGGACAGGCGGTGGCTACACCTTC.

V usage is TRBV2 and J usage is TRBJ2-1; D unresolved. Between the trimmed V and J ends, which lost 4 bases and 4 bases, there was a span of 8 bases. CDR1 and CDR2 from the germline V gene are SNHLY and FYNNEI. The CDR3 consists of 13 residues. In nucleotides, the CDR3 is TGTGCCAGCAGTGGTGACGGATACAATGAGCAGTTCTTC. It specifies CASSGDGYNEQFF.

The chain employs TRBV5-5 and TRBJ1-3; a weak D match, TRBD1 (5 bases). In germline, CDR1 is SGHKS, CDR2 YYEKEE (reference sequence). This CDR3 is built from 18 residues. The ends were cut back, 0 bases at V and 2 bases at J, with 18 bases in the middle. CDR3 region: CASSLGLGAGTAGNTIYF. The CDR3 DNA reads as TGTGCCAGCAGCTTGGGGCTTGGGGCGGGGACCGCTGGAAACACCATATATTTT.

The V gene is TRBV2, the J gene TRBJ2-7; D is undetermined. Germline assignment: CDR1 SNHLY and CDR2 FYNNEI. V was pared by 6 bases and J by 3 bases, with 9 bases between. CDR3 length equals 12 residues. The CDR3 region has the DNA TGTGCCAGCAGGGACGGATTCTACGAGCAGTACTTC. As protein: CASRDGFYEQYF.

The chain combines TRBV28 with TRBJ2-7; a weak D match, TRBD1 (6 bases). The ends were cut back, 8 bases at V and 4 bases at J, with 15 bases in the middle. Germline lookup yields CDR1 MDHEN and CDR2 SYDVKM. This CDR3 spans 13 amino acids. CDR3 in amino acids: CASRHLRGYEQYF. The CDR3 region has the DNA TGTGCCAGCCGCCATCTTAGGGGGTACGAGCAGTACTTC. Complete variable domain (other parts from reference TRBV28 and TRBJ2-7): DVKVTQSSRYLVKRTGEKVFLECVQDMDHENMFWYRQDPGLGLRLIYFSYDVKMKEKGDIPEGYSVSREKKERFSLILESASTNQTSMYLCASRHLRGYEQYFGPGTRLTVT.

The table lists this clone with many counts. The V gene is TRBV11-2, the J gene TRBJ2-5; D not resolved. The CDR3 is 13 amino acids. CDR1 and CDR2 (germline): SGHAT, FQNNGV. V was pared by 5 bases and J by 5 bases, with 12 bases between. The CDR3: CASSPHGSETQYF. In nucleotides, the CDR3 is TGTGCCAGCAGCCCACACGGGTCCGAGACCCAGTACTTC.

Comment on this clone: This sample includes further DNA sequences coding for the same CDR3. The CDR3 here is CASSLNRDTQYF. The CDR3 coding sequence is TGTGCCAGCAGCTTAAATCGGGACACGCAGTATTTT. The chain couples TRBV7-2 to TRBJ2-3; D is perhaps TRBD1 or TRBD2 (5 bases each). This CDR3 is 12 amino acids long. CDR1 SGHTA and CDR2 FQGNSA come from the germline V gene. The V end was cut by 2 bases, the J end by 9 bases, with 9 bases between.

The rearrangement joins TRBV7-2 to TRBJ2-5; 15 bases are shared with TRBD2. The germline CDR1 and CDR2 sequences are SGHTA and FQGNSA. Trimming cost V 4 bases and J 1 base; bases outside gene matches: 4. The CDR3 has 17 amino acids. The chain's CDR3 is CASSWGTSGRFQETQYF. Written as DNA, the CDR3 is TGTGCCAGCAGCTGGGGGACTAGCGGGAGGTTCCAAGAGACCCAGTACTTC.

This clone has a handful of counts. The rearrangement links TRBV6-6 to TRBJ1-1; TRBD1 might be the D (5 bases). Trimming shortened V by 6 bases and J by 4 bases, and 12 bases separated the two germline ends. The germline V gene has CDR1 MNHNY and CDR2 SVGAGI (reference sequence). The CDR3 is made up of 13 amino acids. The CDR3 is CASSQQVPTEAFF. CDR3 DNA: TGTGCCAGCAGCCAACAGGTACCCACTGAAGCTTTCTTT.

This clone was seen a few times. The rearrangement links TRBV18 to TRBJ1-1, with D unclear. This CDR3 has 14 amino acids. Germline V gives CDR1 KGHSH, CDR2 LQKENI. V dropped 5 bases and J dropped 3 bases, with 13 bases sitting between them. The CDR3 loop is CASSTFERDTEAFF. DNA for the CDR3: TGTGCCAGCTCAACGTTCGAGAGGGACACTGAAGCTTTCTTT.

The chain employs TRBV6-1 and TRBJ1-5; 7 nucleotides align to TRBD1. CDR1 is MNHNS and CDR2 is SASEGT in the germline V gene. J gave up 3 bases and V 11 bases, and 10 bases lay outside the gene matches. CDR3 length: 14 residues. Here the CDR3 DNA reads TGTGCCGGACAGGAAAACGGGTCCAATCAGCCCCAGCATTTT. It yields the protein CAGQENGSNQPQHF.

V and J are TRBV7-6 and TRBJ1-4; 10 bases line up with TRBD1. There are 15 residues in the CDR3. V lost 2 bases, J lost 10 bases, and 7 bases stayed unmatched. Germline V gives CDR1 SGHVS, CDR2 FNYEAQ. The CDR3 loop is CASSLQGQGVGKLFF. As DNA, the CDR3 is TGTGCCAGCAGCTTACAAGGACAGGGGGTAGGAAAACTGTTTTTT.

With respect to this clone: The junction does not match germline at one end; this may be a read error. The rearrangement uses TRBV11-2 and TRBJ1-2, with 9 bases identical to TRBD1. This CDR3 has 12 residues. Germline V gene lookup returns CDR1 SGHAT and CDR2 FQNNGV. The CDR3 region is CASSNGQGRAYF. Here the CDR3 DNA reads TGTGCCAGCAGCAACGGACAGGGGCGCGCCTACTTC.

The CDR3 spells CASSLWGNTIYF. CDR3 DNA sequence: TGCGCCAGCAGCTTGTGGGGAAACACCATATATTTT. The chain recombines TRBV5-1 with TRBJ1-3; D is unclear. The CDR3 covers 12 residues. The V gene lost 1 base and the J gene lost 4 bases, with 3 bases spanning the gap. CDR1 SGHRS and CDR2 YFSETQ come from the germline V gene.

The chain combines TRBV29-1 with TRBJ2-6, with a weak D call TRBD2 (7 bases). Germline CDR1 is SQVTM and CDR2 is ANQGSEA. Trimming removed 5 bases at V and 0 bases at J, with 14 bases between. The CDR3 runs 16 residues. The CDR3 spells CSVQRDTFSGANVLTF. The CDR3 DNA reads TGCAGCGTTCAGCGGGACACCTTCTCTGGGGCCAACGTCCTGACTTTC.

The chain links TRBV28 to TRBJ2-7; weak D call: TRBD2 (7 bases). CDR1 and CDR2 from the germline V gene are MDHEN and SYDVKM. The CDR3 runs 14 residues. With 8 bases removed from V and 4 bases from J, the gap between germline ends came to 18 bases. This chain's CDR3 is CASRDRGARYEQYF. CDR3 sequence (DNA): TGTGCCAGCCGTGACCGGGGGGCGAGGTACGAGCAGTACTTC. Supplemented by reference TRBV28 and TRBJ2-7, the full variable domain reads DVKVTQSSRYLVKRTGEKVFLECVQDMDHENMFWYRQDPGLGLRLIYFSYDVKMKEKGDIPEGYSVSREKKERFSLILESASTNQTSMYLCASRDRGARYEQYFGPGTRLTVT.

This chain joins TRBV7-2 and TRBJ2-2; no clear D gene. Per germline, CDR1 SGHTA and CDR2 FQGNSA. The CDR3 is 13 residues long. V was clipped by 5 bases and J by 6 bases, with 10 bases between them. The DNA of the CDR3 is TGTGCCAGCAGCCCCCTATCGTCCGGGGAGCTGTTTTTT. Translating gives CASSPLSSGELFF.

This clone was counted many times. The chain joins TRBV27 to TRBJ1-6; D possibly corresponds to TRBD1 (6 bases). CDR1 and CDR2 from the germline V gene are MNHEY and SMNVEV (reference sequence). The CDR3 sequence is 12 residues long. Trimming pared 7 bases from V and 9 bases from J, leaving 10 bases between. CDR3 amino acids: CASTQGVSPLHF. The CDR3 coding sequence is TGTGCCAGCACACAGGGCGTTTCACCCCTCCACTTT.

This clone has only a few counts. The chain couples TRBV27 to TRBJ2-2; 9 nucleotides line up with TRBD2. The CDR3 consists of 14 residues. The germline CDR1 and CDR2 sequences are MNHEY and SMNVEV (reference sequence). V shed 2 bases and J 5 bases; nucleotides not matched to a gene: 0. The CDR3 is CASSLLAGTGELFF. CDR3 DNA sequence: TGTGCCAGCAGTTTACTAGCGGGGACCGGGGAGCTGTTTTTT.